This T cell receptor beta chain was recovered during a study of beta chain features in type 1 diabetes. The germline V and J ends were trimmed by 0 bases and 2 bases, with 7 bases remaining between them. The germline CDR1 and CDR2 sequences are SGDLS and YYNGEE. The CDR3 sequence is 14 residues long. The whole isolated RNA underwent reverse transcription, so sequencing captured expressed TCRB transcripts. Profiling relied on immunoSEQ multiplex PCR, and the TCRdb table lists in-frame clones only, not all of them. The data show about 650,000 clones, approximately 13% seen once. This clone showed up many times. The antigen is not known. Regarding the study as a whole: Moderate yet significant TCRB CDR3 shortening was seen in Type 1 diabetes patients in all four CD4+ subsets.

The sample taken for sequencing was naive CD4+ T cells from blood. The chain links TRBV9 to TRBJ2-3, with unresolved D. This TCR came from a man between 25 and 39 years old with type 1 diabetes. The CDR3 nucleotides are TGTGCCAGCAGCGTAGCGGCTAACACAGATACGCAGTATTTT. This codes for CASSVAANTDTQYF. The variable domain in full, completed from reference TRBV9 and TRBJ2-3, reads DSGVTQTPKHLITATGQRVTLRCSPRSGDLSVYWYQQSLDQGLQFLIQYYNGEERAKGNILERFSAQQFPDLHSELNLSSLELGDSALYFCASSVAANTDTQYFGPGTRLTVL.